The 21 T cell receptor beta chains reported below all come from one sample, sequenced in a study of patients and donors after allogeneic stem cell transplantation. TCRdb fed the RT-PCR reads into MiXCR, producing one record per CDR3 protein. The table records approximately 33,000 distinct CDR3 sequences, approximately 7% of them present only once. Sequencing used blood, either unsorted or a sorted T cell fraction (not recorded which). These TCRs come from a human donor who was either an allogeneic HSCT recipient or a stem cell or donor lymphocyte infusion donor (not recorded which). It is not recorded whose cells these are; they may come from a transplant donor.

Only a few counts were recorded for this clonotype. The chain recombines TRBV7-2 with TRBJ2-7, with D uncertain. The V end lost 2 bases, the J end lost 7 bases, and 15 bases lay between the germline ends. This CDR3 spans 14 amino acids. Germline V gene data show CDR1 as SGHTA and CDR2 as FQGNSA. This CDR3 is CASSLLVDWDEQYF. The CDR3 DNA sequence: TGTGCCAGCAGCTTATTAGTAGATTGGGATGAGCAGTACTTC.

Here the CDR3 DNA reads TGTGCCAGCAGCGCCTACAGGGGCGTTACCGGGGAGCTGTTTTTT. It encodes CASSAYRGVTGELFF. The rearrangement joins TRBV9 to TRBJ2-2; 7 nucleotides match TRBD1. Looked up from germline, CDR1 is SGDLS and CDR2 is YYNGEE. V lost 3 bases and J lost 5; bases outside the gene matches: 7. This CDR3 region has 15 residues.

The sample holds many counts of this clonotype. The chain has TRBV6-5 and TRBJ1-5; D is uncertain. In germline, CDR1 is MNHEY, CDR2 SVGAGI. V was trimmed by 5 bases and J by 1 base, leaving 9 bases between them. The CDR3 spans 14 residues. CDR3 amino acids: CASSTVGSNQPQHF. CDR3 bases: TGTGCCAGCAGTACCGTGGGGAGCAATCAGCCCCAGCATTTT.

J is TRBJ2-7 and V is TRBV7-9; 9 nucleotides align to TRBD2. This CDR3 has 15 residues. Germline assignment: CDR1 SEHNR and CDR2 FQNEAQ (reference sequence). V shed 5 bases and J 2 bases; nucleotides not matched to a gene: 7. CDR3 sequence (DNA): TGTGCCAGCAGCGAGGGACTAGCACGAACCTACGAGCAGTACTTC. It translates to CASSEGLARTYEQYF.

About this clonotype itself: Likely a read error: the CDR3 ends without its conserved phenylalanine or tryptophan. The CDR3 spells CSVRAGGLNTEAFS. In nucleotides, the CDR3 is TGCAGCGTGCGAGCGGGGGGCCTGAACACTGAAGCTTTCTCT. The rearrangement joins TRBV29-1 to TRBJ1-1; TRBD1 is a possible D gene (6 bases). Germline V gene lookup returns CDR1 SQVTM and CDR2 ANQGSEA. The CDR3 length is 14 residues. Trimming cost V 6 bases and J 0 bases, with 14 bases left between them.

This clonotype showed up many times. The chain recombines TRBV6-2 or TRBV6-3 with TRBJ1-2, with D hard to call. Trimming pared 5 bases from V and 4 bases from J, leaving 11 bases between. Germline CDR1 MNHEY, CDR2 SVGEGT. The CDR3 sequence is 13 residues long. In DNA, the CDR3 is TGTGCCAGCAGTCTGGAAACCCGCTATGGCTACACCTTC. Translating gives CASSLETRYGYTF.

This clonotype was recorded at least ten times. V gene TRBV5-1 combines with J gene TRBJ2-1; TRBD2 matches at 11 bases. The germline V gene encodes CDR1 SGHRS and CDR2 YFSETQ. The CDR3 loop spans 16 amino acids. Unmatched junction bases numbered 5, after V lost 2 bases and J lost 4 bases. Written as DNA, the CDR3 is TGCGCCAGCAGCTTCCTAGCGGGAGGCGCGTACAATGAGCAGTTCTTC. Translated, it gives CASSFLAGGAYNEQFF.

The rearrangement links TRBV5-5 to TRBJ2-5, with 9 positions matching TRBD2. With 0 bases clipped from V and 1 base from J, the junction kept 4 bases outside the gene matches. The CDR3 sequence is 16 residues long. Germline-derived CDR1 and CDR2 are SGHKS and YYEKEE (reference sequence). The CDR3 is CASSLASGDIQETQYF. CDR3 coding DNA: TGTGCCAGCAGCTTGGCTAGCGGGGACATCCAAGAGACCCAGTACTTC.

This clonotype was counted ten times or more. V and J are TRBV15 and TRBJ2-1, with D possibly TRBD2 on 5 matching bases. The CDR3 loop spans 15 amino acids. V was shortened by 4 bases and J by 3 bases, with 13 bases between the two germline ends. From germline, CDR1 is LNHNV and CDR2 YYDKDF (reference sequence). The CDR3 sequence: CATSTTGRHYNEQFF. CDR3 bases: TGTGCCACCAGCACAACTGGGAGACACTACAATGAGCAGTTCTTC.

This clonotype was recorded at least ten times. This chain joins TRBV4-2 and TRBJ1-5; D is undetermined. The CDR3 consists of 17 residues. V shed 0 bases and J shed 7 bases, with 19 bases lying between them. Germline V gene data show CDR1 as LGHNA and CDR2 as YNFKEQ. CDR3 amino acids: CASSQDVGSTVGQPQHF. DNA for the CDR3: TGTGCCAGCAGCCAAGATGTAGGCTCGACCGTGGGGCAGCCCCAGCATTTT.

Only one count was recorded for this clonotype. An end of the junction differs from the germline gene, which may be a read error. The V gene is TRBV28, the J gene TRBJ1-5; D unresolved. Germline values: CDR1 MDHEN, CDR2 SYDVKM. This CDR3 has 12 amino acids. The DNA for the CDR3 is TGTGCCAGCAGTCTTGGCTGCCAGCCCCAGCACTTT. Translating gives CASSLGCQPQHF.

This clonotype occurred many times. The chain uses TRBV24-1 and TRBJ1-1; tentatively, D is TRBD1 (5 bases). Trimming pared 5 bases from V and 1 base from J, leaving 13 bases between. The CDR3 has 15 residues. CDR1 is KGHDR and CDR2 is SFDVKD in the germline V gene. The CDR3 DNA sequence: TGTGCCACCAGTGGTGGGGACGCCGCGAACACTGAAGCTTTCTTT. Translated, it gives CATSGGDAANTEAFF.

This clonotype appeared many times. CDR3 loop: CATSREWVPGTLFF. CDR3 nucleotides: TGTGCCACCAGCAGAGAATGGGTTCCCGGTACACTGTTTTTT. The chain uses TRBV15 and TRBJ1-4; D call uncertain. With 0 bases removed from V and 13 bases from J, the gap between germline ends came to 15 bases. The V gene's germline CDR1 is LNHNV and CDR2 YYDKDF (reference sequence). This CDR3 region has 14 residues. Together with reference TRBV15 and TRBJ1-4, the CDR3 gives the full variable domain: DAMVIQNPRYQVTQFGKPVTLSCSQTLNHNVMYWYQQKSSQAPKLLFHYYDKDFNNEADTPDNFQSRRPNTSFCFLDIRSPGLGDTAMYLCATSREWVPGTLFFGSGTQLSVL.

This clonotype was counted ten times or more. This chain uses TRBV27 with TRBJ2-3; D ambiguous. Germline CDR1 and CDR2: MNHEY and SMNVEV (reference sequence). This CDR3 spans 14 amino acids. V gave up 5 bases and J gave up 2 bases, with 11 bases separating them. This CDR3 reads CASSLAALTDTQYF. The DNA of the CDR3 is TGTGCCAGCAGTCTCGCAGCCCTCACAGATACGCAGTATTTT.

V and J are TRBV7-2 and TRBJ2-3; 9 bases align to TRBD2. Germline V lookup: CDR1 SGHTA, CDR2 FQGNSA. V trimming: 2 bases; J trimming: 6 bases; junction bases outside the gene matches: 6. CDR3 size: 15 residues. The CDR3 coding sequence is TGTGCCAGCAGCTTAAATAGCGGGAGATACGATACGCAGTATTTT. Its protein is CASSLNSGRYDTQYF.

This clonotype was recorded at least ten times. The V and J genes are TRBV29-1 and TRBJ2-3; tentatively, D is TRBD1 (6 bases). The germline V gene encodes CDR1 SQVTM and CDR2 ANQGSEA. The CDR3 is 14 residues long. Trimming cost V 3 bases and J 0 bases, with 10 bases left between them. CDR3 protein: CSVDGTTSTDTQYF. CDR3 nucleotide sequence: TGCAGCGTTGATGGGACAACTAGCACAGATACGCAGTATTTT.

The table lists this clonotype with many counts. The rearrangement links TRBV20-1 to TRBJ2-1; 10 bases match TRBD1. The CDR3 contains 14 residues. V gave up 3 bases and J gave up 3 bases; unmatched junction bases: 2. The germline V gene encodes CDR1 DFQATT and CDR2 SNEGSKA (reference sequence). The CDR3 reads CSARDRGIYNEQFF. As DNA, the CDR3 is TGCAGTGCTAGGGACAGGGGGATCTACAATGAGCAGTTCTTC.

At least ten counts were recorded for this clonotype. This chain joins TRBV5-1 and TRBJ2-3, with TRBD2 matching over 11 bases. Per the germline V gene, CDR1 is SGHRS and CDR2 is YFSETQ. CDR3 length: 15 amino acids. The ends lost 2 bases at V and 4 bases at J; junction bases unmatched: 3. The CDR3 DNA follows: TGCGCCAGCAGCTTAATAGCGGGAGGGCCAGATACGCAGTATTTT. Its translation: CASSLIAGGPDTQYF.

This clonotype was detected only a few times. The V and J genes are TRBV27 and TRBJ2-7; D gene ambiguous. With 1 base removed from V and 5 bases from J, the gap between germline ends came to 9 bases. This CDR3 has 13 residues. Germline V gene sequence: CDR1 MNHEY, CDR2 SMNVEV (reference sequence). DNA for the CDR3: TGTGCCAGCAGTTTATTTCGAGGTAACGAGCAGTACTTC. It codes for CASSLFRGNEQYF.

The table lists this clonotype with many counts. DNA of the CDR3: TGTGCCAGCAGCGCCCCGGGGAAACTGAGAGACTACAATGAGCAGTTCTTC. It yields the protein CASSAPGKLRDYNEQFF. The chain is built from TRBV9 and TRBJ2-1; possible D gene TRBD2, 5 bases. V lost 3 bases and J lost 3, with 19 bases in between. The CDR3 loop spans 17 amino acids. CDR1 SGDLS and CDR2 YYNGEE come from the germline V gene.

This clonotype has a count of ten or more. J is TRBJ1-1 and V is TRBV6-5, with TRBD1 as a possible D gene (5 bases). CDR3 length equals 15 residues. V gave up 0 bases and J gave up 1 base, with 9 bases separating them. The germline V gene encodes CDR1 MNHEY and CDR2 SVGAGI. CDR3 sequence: CASSYSGGSNTEAFF. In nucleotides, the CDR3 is TGTGCCAGCAGTTACTCCGGGGGTTCGAACACTGAAGCTTTCTTT.